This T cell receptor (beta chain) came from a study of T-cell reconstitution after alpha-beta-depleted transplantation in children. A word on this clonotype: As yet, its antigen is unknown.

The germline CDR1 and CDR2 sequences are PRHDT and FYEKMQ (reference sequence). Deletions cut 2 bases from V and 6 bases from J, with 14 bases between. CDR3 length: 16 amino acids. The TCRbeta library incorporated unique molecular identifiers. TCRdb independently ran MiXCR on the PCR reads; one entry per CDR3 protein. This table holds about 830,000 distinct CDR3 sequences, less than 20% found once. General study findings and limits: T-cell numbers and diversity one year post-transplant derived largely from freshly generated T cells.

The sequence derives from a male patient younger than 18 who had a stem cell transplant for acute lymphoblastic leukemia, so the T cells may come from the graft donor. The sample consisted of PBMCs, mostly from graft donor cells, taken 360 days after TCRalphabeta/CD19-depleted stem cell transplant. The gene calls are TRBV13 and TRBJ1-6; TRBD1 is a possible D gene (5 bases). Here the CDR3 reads CASSLQGGYPNSPLHF. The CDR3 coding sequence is TGTGCCAGCAGCTTACAGGGTGGTTATCCTAATTCACCCCTCCACTTT.